This T cell receptor (beta chain) was sequenced during a study of blood T cell repertoires in COVID-19. The CDR3 loop spans 12 amino acids. V dropped 7 bases and J dropped 9 bases, with 13 bases sitting between them. The germline V gene has CDR1 SNHLY and CDR2 FYNNEI. Assay used: immunoSEQ multiplex PCR; TCRdb lists only in-frame clones, some missing. This sample has 55,000 to 65,000 clones, with roughly 85% found just once. This clone appeared once. Sequencing input: peripheral blood. This receptor was obtained from a man in his sixties with acute or convalescent COVID-19. The chain combines TRBV2 with TRBJ2-1; D is possibly TRBD1 (5 bases). The CDR3 reads CASKPRVSEQFF. DNA for the CDR3: TGTGCCAGCAAGCCCAGGGTTAGTGAGCAGTTCTTC.